Listed below are T cell receptor beta chains from one sample, sequenced in a study of T cell responses to AZD1222 COVID-19 vaccine. Assay used: immunoSEQ multiplex PCR; TCRdb lists only in-frame clones, some missing. The sample has 86,000 or so clones, just over 85% seen once; the top ten hold approximately 5.6%. Sequences were derived from peripheral blood, sampled 28 days after the second AZD1222 dose. The receptors come from an adult who received the AZD1222 COVID-19 vaccine. Each CDR3 is given with its conserved first and last residue. The D gene is left open where the match is weak. The size entry is marked missing in some rows and otherwise reads once, few, many or a size class.

D: -
J: TRBJ2-7
size: -
V: TRBV4-2
CDR3: CASSQAGISYEQYF
DNA: TGTGCCAGCAGCCAAGCTGGGATCTCCTACGAGCAGTACTTC

D: TRBD1
J: TRBJ1-5
size: once
V: TRBV7-8
CDR3: CASSSPGTGNQPQHF
DNA: TGTGCCAGCAGCTCTCCCGGGACAGGTAATCAGCCCCAGCATTTT

D: -
J: TRBJ2-5
size: -
V: TRBV4-2
CDR3: CASSQDGGSETQYF
DNA: TGTGCCAGCAGCCAAGATGGGGGGTCGGAGACCCAGTACTTC

D: -
J: TRBJ2-7
size: -
V: TRBV21-1
CDR3: CASSKVDSYEQYF
DNA: TGTGCCAGCAGCAAAGTGGATTCCTACGAGCAGTACTTC

D: -
J: TRBJ2-3
size: -
V: TRBV5-1
CDR3: CASSFPGETTTQYF
DNA: TGCGCCAGCAGCTTCCCAGGGGAAACCACCACGCAGTATTTT

D: TRBD1
J: TRBJ1-5
size: -
V: TRBV5-6
CDR3: CASSLAGTGGFGNQPQHF
DNA: TGTGCCAGCAGCTTGGCCGGGACAGGGGGCTTCGGCAATCAGCCCCAGCATTTT

D: -
J: TRBJ2-3
size: -
V: TRBV6-2/TRBV6-3
CDR3: CASSYSGQGLYTQYF
DNA: TGTGCCAGCAGTTACTCGGGGCAGGGACTCTATACGCAGTATTTT

D: TRBD2
J: TRBJ2-1
size: -
V: TRBV6-2/TRBV6-3
CDR3: CASSYTSGRGPNNEQFF
DNA: TGTGCCAGCAGTTATACCAGCGGGAGGGGGCCCAACAATGAGCAGTTCTTC

D: -
J: TRBJ2-2
size: once
V: TRBV11-2
CDR3: CASSPLVHGELFF
DNA: TGTGCCAGCAGCCCACTAGTACACGGGGAGCTGTTTTTT

D: -
J: TRBJ1-5
size: -
V: TRBV28
CDR3: CASTPGGGLNQPQHF
DNA: TGTGCCAGCACCCCTGGGGGGGGCCTTAATCAGCCCCAGCATTTT

D: -
J: TRBJ2-3
size: -
V: TRBV5-1
CDR3: CASSVDVTSTDTQYF
DNA: TGCGCCAGCAGCGTGGACGTTACTAGCACAGATACGCAGTATTTT

D: -
J: TRBJ1-5
size: -
V: TRBV2
CDR3: CATGPGGPQHF
DNA: TGTGCCACCGGCCCCGGCGGGCCCCAGCATTTT

D: TRBD1
J: TRBJ2-7
size: -
V: TRBV4-1
CDR3: CASSQGERTGQYF
DNA: TGCGCCAGCAGCCAAGGGGAAAGGACAGGTCAGTACTTC

D: TRBD2
J: TRBJ2-1
size: -
V: TRBV27
CDR3: CASSSLAGGHYNEQFF
DNA: TGTGCCAGCAGTTCACTAGCGGGAGGGCACTACAATGAGCAGTTCTTC

D: TRBD1
J: TRBJ2-4
size: -
V: TRBV28
CDR3: CASSFIRQGKNIQYF
DNA: TGTGCCAGCAGTTTCATACGACAGGGTAAAAACATTCAGTACTTC

D: -
J: TRBJ2-7
size: once
V: TRBV7-2
CDR3: CATRAGFYEQYF
DNA: TGTGCCACCAGGGCGGGTTTCTACGAGCAGTACTTC

D: -
J: TRBJ1-4
size: -
V: TRBV6-5
CDR3: CASSMGPNEKLFF
DNA: TGTGCCAGCAGCATGGGGCCTAATGAAAAACTGTTTTTT

D: -
J: TRBJ2-3
size: -
V: TRBV3-1/TRBV3-2
CDR3: CASSQEGGSTQYF
DNA: TGTGCCAGCAGCCAAGAAGGGGGAAGTACGCAGTATTTT

D: -
J: TRBJ2-5
size: -
V: TRBV29-1
CDR3: CSVARDIQETQYF
DNA: TGCAGCGTGGCCCGGGACATCCAAGAGACCCAGTACTTC

D: -
J: TRBJ1-3
size: few
V: TRBV13
CDR3: CASTIQSNSGNTIYF
DNA: TGTGCCAGCACCATTCAATCTAACTCTGGAAACACCATATATTTT

D: -
J: TRBJ1-3
size: -
V: TRBV2
CDR3: CASSRPTGSGNTIYF
DNA: TGTGCCAGCAGCAGGCCGACGGGCTCTGGAAACACCATATATTTT